These 2 T cell receptor beta chains share one sample of origin, sequenced in a study of CD8+ T cells in alopecia areata. The treatment: oral pan-JAK inhibitor, 5-10 mg twice daily. RNA extraction and reverse transcription yielded cDNA as sequencing template. Some clones are missing from TCRdb's copy, which holds only in-frame ones; the method was immunoSEQ multiplex PCR. The sample lists some 200,000 clones; roughly 64% were seen once. The sample consisted of CD4+ T cells sorted from blood, taken at week 24, from a patient treated with tofacitinib. Receptors were obtained from a human donor with alopecia areata.

This clone was recorded a few times. The genes are TRBV9 and TRBJ1-5; 7 bases are a match to TRBD1. V lost 3 bases and J lost 4; bases outside the gene matches: 4. This CDR3 comprises 14 residues. The V gene's germline CDR1 is SGDLS and CDR2 YYNGEE. The CDR3 nucleotides read TGTGCCAGCAGCGCGACAGGGTGGAATCAGCCCCAGCATTTT. Translating gives CASSATGWNQPQHF.

This clone was seen only once. The gene calls are TRBV19 and TRBJ2-5; TRBD2 is a possible D gene (6 bases). CDR1 and CDR2 from the germline V gene are LNHDA and SQIVND (reference sequence). This CDR3 comprises 13 residues. The V end was cut by 7 bases, the J end by 1 base, with 10 bases between. The CDR3 nucleotides are TGTGCCAGTAAGGAGGGGATCCAAGAGACCCAGTACTTC. Its translation is CASKEGIQETQYF.